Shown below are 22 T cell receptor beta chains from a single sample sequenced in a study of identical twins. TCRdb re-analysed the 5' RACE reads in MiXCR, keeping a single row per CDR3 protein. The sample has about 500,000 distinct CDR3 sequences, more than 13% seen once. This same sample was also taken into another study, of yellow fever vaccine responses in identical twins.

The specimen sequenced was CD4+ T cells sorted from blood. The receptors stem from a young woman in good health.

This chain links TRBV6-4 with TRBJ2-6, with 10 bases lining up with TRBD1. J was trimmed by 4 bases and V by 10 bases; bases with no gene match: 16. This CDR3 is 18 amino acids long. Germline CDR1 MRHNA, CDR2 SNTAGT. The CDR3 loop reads CATKKEGTGDAGANVLTF. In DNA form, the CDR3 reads TGTGCCACCAAGAAAGAGGGGACAGGGGATGCCGGGGCCAACGTCCTGACTTTC.

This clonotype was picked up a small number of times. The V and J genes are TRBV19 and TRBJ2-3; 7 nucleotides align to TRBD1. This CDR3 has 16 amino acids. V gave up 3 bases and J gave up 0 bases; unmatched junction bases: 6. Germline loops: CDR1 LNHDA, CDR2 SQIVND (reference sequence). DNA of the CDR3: TGTGCCAGTAGTATTTTCCGGACAGGTAGCACAGATACGCAGTATTTT. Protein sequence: CASSIFRTGSTDTQYF.

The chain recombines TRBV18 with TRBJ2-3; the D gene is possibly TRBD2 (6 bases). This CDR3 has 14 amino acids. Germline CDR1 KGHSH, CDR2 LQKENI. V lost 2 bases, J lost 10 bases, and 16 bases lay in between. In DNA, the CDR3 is TGTGCCAGCTCACCATCGCGGTGGGACTTTCCGCAGTATTTT. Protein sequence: CASSPSRWDFPQYF.

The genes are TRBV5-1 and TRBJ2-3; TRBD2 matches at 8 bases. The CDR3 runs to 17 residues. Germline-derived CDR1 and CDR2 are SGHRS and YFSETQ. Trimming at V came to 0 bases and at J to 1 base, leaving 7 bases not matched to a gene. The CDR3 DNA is TGCGCCAGCAGCTTGGCCGGGAGCGGGAGTGGCACAGATACGCAGTATTTT. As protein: CASSLAGSGSGTDTQYF.

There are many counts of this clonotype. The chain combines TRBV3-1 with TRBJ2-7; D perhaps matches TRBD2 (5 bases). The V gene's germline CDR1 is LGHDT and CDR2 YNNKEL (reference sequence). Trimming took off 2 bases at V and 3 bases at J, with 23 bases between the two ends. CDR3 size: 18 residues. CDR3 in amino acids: CASSQFLPRPGKNYEQYF. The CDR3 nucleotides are TGTGCCAGCAGCCAATTCCTACCGCGCCCCGGGAAGAACTACGAGCAGTACTTC.

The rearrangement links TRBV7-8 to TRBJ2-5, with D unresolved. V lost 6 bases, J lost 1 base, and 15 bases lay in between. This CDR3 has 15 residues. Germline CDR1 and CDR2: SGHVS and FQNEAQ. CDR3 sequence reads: CASRVQPYTQETQYF. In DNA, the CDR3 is TGTGCCAGCAGGGTACAGCCCTACACCCAAGAGACCCAGTACTTC.

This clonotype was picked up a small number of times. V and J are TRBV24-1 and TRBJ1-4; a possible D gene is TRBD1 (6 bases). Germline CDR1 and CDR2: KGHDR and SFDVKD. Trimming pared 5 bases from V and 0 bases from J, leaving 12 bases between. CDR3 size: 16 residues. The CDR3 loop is CATSAGGTSTNEKLFF. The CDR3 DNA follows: TGTGCCACCAGTGCGGGAGGGACATCAACTAATGAAAAACTGTTTTTT.

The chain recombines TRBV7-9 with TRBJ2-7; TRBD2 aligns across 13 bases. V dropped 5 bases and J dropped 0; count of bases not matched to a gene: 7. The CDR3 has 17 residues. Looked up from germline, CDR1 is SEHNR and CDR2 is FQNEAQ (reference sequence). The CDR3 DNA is TGTGCCAGCAGCGCTACTGGGACTAGCGGGACCTCCTACGAGCAGTACTTC. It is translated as CASSATGTSGTSYEQYF. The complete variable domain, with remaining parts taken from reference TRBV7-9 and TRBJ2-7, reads DTGVSQNPRHKITKRGQNVTFRCDPISEHNRLYWYRQTLGQGPEFLTYFQNEAQLEKSRLLSDRFSAERPKGSFSTLEIQRTEQGDSAMYLCASSATGTSGTSYEQYFGPGTRLTVT.

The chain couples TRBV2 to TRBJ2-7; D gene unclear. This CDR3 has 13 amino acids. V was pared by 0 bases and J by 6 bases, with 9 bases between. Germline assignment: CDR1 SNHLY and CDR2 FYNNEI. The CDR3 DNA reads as TGTGCCAGCAGTGAAGCGGTCTCGGGCGAGCAGTACTTC. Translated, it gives CASSEAVSGEQYF.

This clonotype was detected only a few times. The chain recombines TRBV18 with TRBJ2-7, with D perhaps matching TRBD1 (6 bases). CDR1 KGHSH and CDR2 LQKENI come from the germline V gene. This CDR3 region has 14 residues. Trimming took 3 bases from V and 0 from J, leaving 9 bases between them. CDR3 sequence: CASSPWTDSYEQYF. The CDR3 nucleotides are TGTGCCAGCTCACCGTGGACAGACTCCTACGAGCAGTACTTC.

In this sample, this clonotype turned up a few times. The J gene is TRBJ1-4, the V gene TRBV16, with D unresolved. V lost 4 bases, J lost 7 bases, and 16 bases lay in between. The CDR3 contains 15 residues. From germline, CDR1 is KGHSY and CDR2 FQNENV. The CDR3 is CASSLAYSQSEKLFF. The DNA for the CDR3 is TGTGCCAGCAGCCTAGCCTACAGTCAGAGTGAAAAACTGTTTTTT.

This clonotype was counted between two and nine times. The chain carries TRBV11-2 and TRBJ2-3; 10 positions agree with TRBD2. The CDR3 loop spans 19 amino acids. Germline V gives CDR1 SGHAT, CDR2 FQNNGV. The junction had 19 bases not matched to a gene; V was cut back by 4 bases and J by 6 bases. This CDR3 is CASSSLHLLAGPVKDTQYF. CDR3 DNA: TGTGCCAGCAGCTCTCTCCACCTACTAGCGGGGCCAGTAAAGGATACGCAGTATTTT.

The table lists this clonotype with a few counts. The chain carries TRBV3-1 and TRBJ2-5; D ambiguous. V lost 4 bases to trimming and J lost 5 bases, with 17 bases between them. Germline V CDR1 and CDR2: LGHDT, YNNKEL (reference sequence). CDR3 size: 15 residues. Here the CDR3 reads CASSLRRLEGETQYF. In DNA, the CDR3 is TGTGCCAGCAGCCTCCGTCGGCTAGAAGGGGAGACCCAGTACTTC.

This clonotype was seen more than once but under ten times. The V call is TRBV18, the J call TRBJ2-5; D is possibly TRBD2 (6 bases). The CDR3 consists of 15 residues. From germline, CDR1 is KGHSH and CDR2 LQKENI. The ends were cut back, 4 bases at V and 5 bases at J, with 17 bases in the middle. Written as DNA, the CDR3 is TGTGCCAGCTCACGTTCGCGGGGTTTGGAGGAGACCCAGTACTTC. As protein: CASSRSRGLEETQYF.

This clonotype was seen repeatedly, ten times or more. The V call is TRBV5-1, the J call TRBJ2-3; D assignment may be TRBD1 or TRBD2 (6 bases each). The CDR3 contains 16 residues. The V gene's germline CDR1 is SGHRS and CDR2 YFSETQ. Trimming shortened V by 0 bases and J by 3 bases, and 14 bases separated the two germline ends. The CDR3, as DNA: TGCGCCAGCAGCTTGGTCGGCAGGGGAGGAACAGATACGCAGTATTTT. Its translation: CASSLVGRGGTDTQYF.

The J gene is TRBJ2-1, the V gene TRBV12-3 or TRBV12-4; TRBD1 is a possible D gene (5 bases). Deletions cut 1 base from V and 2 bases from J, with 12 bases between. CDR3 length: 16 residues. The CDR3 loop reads CASSLGQGGAYNEQFF. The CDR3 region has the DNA TGTGCCAGCAGTTTAGGTCAGGGTGGCGCCTACAATGAGCAGTTCTTC.

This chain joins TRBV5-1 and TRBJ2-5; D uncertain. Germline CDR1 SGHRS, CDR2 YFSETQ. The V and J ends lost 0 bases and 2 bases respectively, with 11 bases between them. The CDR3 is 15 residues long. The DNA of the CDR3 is TGCGCCAGCAGCTTGGGGGGTCCACCTCAAGAGACCCAGTACTTC. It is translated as CASSLGGPPQETQYF.

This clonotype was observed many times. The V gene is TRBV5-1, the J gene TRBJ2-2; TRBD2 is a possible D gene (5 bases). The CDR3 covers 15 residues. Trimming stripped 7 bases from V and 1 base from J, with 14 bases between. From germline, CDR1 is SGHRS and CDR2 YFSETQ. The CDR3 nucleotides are TGCGCCAGCCGTCCGGCGGGCGTGAACACCGGGGAGCTGTTTTTT. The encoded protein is CASRPAGVNTGELFF.

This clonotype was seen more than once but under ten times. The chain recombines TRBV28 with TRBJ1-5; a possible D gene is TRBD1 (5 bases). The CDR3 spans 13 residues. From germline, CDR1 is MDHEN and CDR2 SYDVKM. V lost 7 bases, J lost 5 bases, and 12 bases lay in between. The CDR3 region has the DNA TGTGCCAGCAAGCAGCAGGGTTATCAGCCCCAGCATTTT. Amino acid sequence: CASKQQGYQPQHF.

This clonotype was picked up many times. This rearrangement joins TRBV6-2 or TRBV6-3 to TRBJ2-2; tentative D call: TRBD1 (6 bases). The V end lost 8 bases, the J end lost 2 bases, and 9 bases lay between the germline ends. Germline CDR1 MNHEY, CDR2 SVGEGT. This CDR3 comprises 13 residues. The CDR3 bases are TGTGCCAGCTCCGGGACAAACACCGGGGAGCTGTTTTTT. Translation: CASSGTNTGELFF.

The CDR3 bases are TGTGCCAGCAGTTCCCCCACAGGGATTTTGTACTTC. Its translation is CASSSPTGILYF. The chain has TRBV28 and TRBJ2-7, with D perhaps matching TRBD1 (6 bases). The CDR3 runs to 12 residues. V lost 4 bases, J lost 12 bases, and 16 bases lay in between. Per germline, CDR1 MDHEN and CDR2 SYDVKM.

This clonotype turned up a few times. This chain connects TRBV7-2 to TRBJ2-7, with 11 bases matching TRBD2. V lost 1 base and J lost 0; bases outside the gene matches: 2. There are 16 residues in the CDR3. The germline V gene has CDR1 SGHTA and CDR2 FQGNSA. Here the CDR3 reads CASSLEGTSGSYEQYF. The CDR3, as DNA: TGTGCCAGCAGCTTAGAGGGGACTAGCGGCTCCTACGAGCAGTACTTC.